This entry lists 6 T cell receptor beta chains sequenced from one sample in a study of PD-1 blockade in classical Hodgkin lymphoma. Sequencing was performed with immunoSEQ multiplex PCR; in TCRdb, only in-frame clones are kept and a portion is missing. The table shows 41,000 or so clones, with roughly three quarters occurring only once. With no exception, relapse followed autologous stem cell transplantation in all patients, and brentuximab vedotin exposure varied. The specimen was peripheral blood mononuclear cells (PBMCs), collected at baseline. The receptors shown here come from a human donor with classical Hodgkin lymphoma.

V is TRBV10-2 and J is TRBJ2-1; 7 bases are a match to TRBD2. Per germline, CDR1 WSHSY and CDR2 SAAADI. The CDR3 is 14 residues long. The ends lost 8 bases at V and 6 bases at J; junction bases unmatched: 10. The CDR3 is CASSELPGGNEQFF. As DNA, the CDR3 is TGCGCCAGCTCGGAGCTCCCGGGGGGCAATGAGCAGTTCTTC.

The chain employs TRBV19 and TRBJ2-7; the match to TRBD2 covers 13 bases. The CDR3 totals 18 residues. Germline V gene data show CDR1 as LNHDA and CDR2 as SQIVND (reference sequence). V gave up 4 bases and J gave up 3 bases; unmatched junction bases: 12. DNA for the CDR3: TGTGCCAGTAGTAGAGCTACTATTGGGACTAGCGGGAACTACGAGCAGTACTTC. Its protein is CASSRATIGTSGNYEQYF.

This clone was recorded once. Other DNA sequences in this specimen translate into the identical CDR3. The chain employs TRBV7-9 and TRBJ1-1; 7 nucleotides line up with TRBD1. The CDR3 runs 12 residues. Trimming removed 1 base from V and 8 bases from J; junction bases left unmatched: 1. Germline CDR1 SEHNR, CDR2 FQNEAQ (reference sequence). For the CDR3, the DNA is TGTGCCAGCAGCTTAGGACAGGGAGAAGCTTTCTTT. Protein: CASSLGQGEAFF. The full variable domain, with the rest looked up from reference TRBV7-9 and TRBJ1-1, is DTGVSQNPRHKITKRGQNVTFRCDPISEHNRLYWYRQTLGQGPEFLTYFQNEAQLEKSRLLSDRFSAERPKGSFSTLEIQRTEQGDSAMYLCASSLGQGEAFFGQGTRLTVV.

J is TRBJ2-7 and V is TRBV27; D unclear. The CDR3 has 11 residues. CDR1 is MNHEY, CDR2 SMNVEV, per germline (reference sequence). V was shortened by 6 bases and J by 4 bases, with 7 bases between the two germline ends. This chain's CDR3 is CASRDRYEQYF. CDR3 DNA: TGTGCCAGCAGGGACCGATACGAGCAGTACTTC.

The CDR3 region has the DNA TGTGCCAGCAGTCCCCCGGGTGAGCAGTTCTTC. Protein product: CASSPPGEQFF. The chain uses TRBV28 and TRBJ2-1; D gene uncertain. Per the germline V gene, CDR1 is MDHEN and CDR2 is SYDVKM. V was shortened by 5 bases and J by 9 bases, with 8 bases between the two germline ends. This CDR3 has 11 amino acids.

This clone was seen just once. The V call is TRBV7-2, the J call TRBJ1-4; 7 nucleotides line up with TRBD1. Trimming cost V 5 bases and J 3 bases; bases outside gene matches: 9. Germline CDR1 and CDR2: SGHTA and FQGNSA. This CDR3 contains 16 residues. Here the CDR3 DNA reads TGTGCCAGCAGCCCTACCAGGACAGGAGCTAATGAAAAACTGTTTTTT. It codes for CASSPTRTGANEKLFF.